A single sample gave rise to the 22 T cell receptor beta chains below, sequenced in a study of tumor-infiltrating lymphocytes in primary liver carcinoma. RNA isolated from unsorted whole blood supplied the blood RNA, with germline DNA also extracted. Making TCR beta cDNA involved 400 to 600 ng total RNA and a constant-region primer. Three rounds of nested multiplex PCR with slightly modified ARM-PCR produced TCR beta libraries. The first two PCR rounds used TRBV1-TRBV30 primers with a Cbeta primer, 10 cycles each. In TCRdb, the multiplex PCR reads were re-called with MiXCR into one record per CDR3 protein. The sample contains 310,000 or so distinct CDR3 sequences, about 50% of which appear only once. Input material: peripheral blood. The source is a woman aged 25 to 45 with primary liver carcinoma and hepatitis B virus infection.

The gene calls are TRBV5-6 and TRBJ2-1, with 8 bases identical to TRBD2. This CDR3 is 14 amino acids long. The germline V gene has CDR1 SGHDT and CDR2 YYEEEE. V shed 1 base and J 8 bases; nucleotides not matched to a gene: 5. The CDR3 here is CASSLIGGGDEQFF. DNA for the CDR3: TGTGCCAGCAGCTTGATCGGGGGGGGGGATGAGCAGTTCTTC.

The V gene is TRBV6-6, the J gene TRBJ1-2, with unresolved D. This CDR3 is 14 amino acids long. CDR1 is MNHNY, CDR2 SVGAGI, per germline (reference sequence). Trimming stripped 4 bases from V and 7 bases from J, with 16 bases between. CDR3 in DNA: TGTGCCAGCAGTTCCGGGCGGGGAGAGGGTGGCTACACCTTC. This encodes CASSSGRGEGGYTF.

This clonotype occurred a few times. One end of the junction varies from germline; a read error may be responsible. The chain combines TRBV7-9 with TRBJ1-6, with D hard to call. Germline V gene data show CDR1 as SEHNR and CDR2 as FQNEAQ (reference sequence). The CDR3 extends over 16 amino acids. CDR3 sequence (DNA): TGTGCCAGCAGTTTCGCTGATGGCTCCGATAATTCACCCCTCCACTTT. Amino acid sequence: CASSFADGSDNSPLHF.

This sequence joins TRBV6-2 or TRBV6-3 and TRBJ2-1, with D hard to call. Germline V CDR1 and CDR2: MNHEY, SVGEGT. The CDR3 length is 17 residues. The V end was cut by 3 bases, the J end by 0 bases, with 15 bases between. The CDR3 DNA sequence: TGTGCCAGCAGTTATGATGTTTTAGAAAGCTCCTACAATGAGCAGTTCTTC. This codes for CASSYDVLESSYNEQFF.

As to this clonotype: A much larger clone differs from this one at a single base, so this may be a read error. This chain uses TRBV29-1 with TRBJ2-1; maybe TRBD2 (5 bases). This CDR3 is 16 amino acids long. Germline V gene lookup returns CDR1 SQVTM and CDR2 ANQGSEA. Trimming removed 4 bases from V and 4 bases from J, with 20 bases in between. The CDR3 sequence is CSVVDSWEHQYNEQFF. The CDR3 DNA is TGCAGCGTTGTTGATTCTTGGGAGCACCAATACAATGAGCAGTTCTTC.

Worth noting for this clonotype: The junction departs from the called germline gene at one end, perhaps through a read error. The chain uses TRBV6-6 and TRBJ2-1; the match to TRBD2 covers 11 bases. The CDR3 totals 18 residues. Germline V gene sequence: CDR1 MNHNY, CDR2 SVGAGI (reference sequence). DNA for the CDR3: TGTACCAGCAGTTACCCCGTAGCGGGAGGGGACAAGGGCAATGAGCGGTTCTTC. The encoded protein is CTSSYPVAGGDKGNERFF.

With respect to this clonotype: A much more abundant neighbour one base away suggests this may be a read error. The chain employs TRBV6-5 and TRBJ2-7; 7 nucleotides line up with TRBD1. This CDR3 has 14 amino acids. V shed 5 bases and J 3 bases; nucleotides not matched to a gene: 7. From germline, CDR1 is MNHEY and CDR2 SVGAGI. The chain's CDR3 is CASSIRQGSYEQYF. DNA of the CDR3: TGTGCCAGCAGTATCAGACAGGGTAGCTACGAGCAGTACTTC.

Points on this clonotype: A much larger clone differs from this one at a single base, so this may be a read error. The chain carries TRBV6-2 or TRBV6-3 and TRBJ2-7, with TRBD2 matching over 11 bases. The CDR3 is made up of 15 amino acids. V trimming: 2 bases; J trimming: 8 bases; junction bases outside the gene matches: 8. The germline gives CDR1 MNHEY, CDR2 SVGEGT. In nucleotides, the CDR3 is TGTGCCAGCAGTTACAGGGCTAGCGGGAGGAACAAGCAGTACTTC. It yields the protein CASSYRASGRNKQYF.

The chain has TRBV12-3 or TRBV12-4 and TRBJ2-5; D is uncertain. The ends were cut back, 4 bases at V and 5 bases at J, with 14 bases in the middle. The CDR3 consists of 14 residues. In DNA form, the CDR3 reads TGTGCCAGCAGTTCCCAGTACCTTGGGGAGACCCAGTACTTC. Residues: CASSSQYLGETQYF.

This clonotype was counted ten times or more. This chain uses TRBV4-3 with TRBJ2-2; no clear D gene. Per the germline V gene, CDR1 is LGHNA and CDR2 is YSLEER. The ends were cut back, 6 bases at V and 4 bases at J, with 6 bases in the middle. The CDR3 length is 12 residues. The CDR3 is CASRLGTGELFF. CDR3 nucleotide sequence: TGCGCCAGCAGACTTGGCACCGGGGAGCTGTTTTTT.

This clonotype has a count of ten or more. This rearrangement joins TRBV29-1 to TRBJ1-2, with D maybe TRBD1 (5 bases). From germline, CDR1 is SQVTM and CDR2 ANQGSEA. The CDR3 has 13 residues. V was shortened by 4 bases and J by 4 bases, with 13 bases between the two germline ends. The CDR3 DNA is TGCAGCGTTGGCGGGGGACCCTCCTATGGCTACACCTTC. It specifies CSVGGGPSYGYTF.

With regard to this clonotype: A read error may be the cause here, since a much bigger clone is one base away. For the CDR3, the DNA is TGCGCCGGCAGCTTGGGTACTCCGACCGGGACAGTCCGCTATGGCTACACCTTC. Translated, it gives CAGSLGTPTGTVRYGYTF. J is TRBJ1-2 and V is TRBV5-1, with 7 nucleotides matching TRBD1. Germline CDR1 is SGHRS and CDR2 is YFSETQ. This CDR3 has 18 residues.

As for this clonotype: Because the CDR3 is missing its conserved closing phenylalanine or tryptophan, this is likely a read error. The CDR3 here is CASSPRLGAGNSEAFL. CDR3 DNA sequence: TGCGCCAGCAGCCCACGCCTGGGGGCGGGGAACAGTGAAGCTTTCCTT. The rearrangement links TRBV5-1 to TRBJ1-1; tentative D call: TRBD1 (6 bases). The CDR3 runs 16 residues. CDR1 is SGHRS and CDR2 is YFSETQ in the germline V gene.

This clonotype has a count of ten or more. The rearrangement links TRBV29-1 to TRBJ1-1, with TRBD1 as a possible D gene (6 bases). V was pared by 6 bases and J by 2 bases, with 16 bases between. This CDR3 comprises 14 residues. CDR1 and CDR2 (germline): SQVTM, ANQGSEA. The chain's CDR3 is CSVRDTAFNTEAFF. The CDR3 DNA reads TGCAGCGTGCGGGACACGGCCTTTAACACTGAAGCTTTCTTT. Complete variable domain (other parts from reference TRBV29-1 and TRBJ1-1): SAVISQKPSRDICQRGTSLTIQCQVDSQVTMMFWYRQQPGQSLTLIATANQGSEATYESGFVIDKFPISRPNLTFSTLTVSNMSPEDSSIYLCSVRDTAFNTEAFFGQGTRLTVV.

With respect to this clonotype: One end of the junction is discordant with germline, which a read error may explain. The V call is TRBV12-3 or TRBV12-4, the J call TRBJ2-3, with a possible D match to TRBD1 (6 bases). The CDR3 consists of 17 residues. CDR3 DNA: TGTACCAGCAGTCCTCTGGGGGCGCGGTGGGGCACAGATACGCAGTATTTT. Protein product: CTSSPLGARWGTDTQYF.

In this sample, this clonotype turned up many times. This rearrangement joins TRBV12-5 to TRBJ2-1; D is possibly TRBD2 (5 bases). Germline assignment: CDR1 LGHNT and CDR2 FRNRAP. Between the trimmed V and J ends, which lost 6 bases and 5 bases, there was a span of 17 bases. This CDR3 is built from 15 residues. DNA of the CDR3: TGTGCTAGTGGCTCGAAGCAACTAGGACACAATGAGCAGTTCTTC. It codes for CASGSKQLGHNEQFF.

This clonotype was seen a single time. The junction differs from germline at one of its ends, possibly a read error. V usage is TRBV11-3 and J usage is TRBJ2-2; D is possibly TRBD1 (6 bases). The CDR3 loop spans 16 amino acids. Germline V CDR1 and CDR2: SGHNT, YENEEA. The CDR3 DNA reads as TGTGCCAGCAGGTTAGGCGGAGAGGGGGTCACCGGGGAGCTGTTTTTT. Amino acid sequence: CASRLGGEGVTGELFF.

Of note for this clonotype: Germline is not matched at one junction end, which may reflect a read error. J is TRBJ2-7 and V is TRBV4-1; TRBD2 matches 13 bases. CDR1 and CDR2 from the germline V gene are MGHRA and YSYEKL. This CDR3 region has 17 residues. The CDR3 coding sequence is TGCACCAGCAGCCAAGATAGGACTAGCGGGAGTCTATACGAGCAGTACTTC. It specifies CTSSQDRTSGSLYEQYF.

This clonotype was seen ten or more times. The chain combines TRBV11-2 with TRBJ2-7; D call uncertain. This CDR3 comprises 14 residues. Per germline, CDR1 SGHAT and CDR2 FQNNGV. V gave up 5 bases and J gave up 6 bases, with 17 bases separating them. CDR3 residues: CASSISGSASEQYF. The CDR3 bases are TGTGCCAGCAGCATATCCGGGTCAGCTTCCGAGCAGTACTTC.

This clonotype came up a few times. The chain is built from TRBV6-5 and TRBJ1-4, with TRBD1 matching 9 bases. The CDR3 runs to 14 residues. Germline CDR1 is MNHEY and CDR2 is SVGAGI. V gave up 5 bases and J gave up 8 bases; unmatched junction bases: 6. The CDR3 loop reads CASSRDRGEEKLFF. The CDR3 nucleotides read TGTGCCAGCAGTCGAGACAGGGGGGAGGAAAAACTGTTTTTT.

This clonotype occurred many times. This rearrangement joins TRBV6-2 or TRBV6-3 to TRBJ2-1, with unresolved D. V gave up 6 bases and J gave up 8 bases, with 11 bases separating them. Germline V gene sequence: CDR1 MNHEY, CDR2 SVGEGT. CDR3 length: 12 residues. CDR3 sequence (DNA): TGTGCCAGCAGGAGAGTGAGTCATGAGCAGTTCTTC. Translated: CASRRVSHEQFF.

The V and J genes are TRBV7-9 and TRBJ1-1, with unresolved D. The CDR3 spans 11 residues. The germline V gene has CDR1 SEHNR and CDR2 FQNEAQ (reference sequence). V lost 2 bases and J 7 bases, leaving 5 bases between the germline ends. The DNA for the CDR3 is TGTGCCAGCAGCTTAATACTTGAAGCTTTCTTT. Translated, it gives CASSLILEAFF. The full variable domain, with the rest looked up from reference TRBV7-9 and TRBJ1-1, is DTGVSQNPRHKITKRGQNVTFRCDPISEHNRLYWYRQTLGQGPEFLTYFQNEAQLEKSRLLSDRFSAERPKGSFSTLEIQRTEQGDSAMYLCASSLILEAFFGQGTRLTVV.